A selection of T cell receptor beta chains follows, all from one sample in a study of spatial heterogeneity in lung cancer. TCRdb re-derived calls from the 5' RACE reads in MiXCR, one entry per CDR3 protein. The sample lists roughly 120,000 distinct CDR3 sequences, over 9% occurring once. The sample in question was PBMCs, obtained at follow-up. The source of these receptors is a male donor with early-stage non-small cell lung cancer. Both conserved end residues are part of each CDR3. A D gene is named only where the DNA matches it firmly. Size is omitted from some rows. Given values are once, few, many or a class for expanded clones.

v_gene	abundance	j_gene	d_gene	CDR3nt	CDR3aa
TRBV12-3/TRBV12-4	-	TRBJ1-1	-	TGTGCCAGCAGTTTAGACAGGGTAGGTGAAGCTTTCTTT	CASSLDRVGEAFF
TRBV23-1	-	TRBJ1-1	-	TGCGCCAGCAGTCAACACGGACAGTGTTACACTGAAGCTTTCTTT	CASSQHGQCYTEAFF
TRBV7-2	many	TRBJ2-5	-	TGTGCCAGCAGCTTAGCGGTGGCCCAGTACTTC	CASSLAVAQYF
TRBV12-3/TRBV12-4	few	TRBJ2-1	-	TGTGCCAGCCACCCCCTCCGTAATGAGCAGTTCTTC	CASHPLRNEQFF
TRBV10-3	few	TRBJ2-2	TRBD1	TGTGCCATCAGTGTGGACAGGGGGCAGGTCACCGGGGAGCTGTTTTTT	CAISVDRGQVTGELFF
TRBV10-3	-	TRBJ1-5	-	TGTGCCATCAGTGAGGGGCAGTTCAGCAATCAGCCCCAGCATTTT	CAISEGQFSNQPQHF
TRBV7-8	once	TRBJ2-3	-	TGTGCCAGCAGCTCCTGGAGGGGGGGGCACACAGATACGCAGTATTTT	CASSSWRGGHTDTQYF
TRBV21-1	once	TRBJ1-6	-	TGTGCCAGCAGCAAGGATTGGACAGGGGCCTATAATTCACCCCTCCACTTT	CASSKDWTGAYNSPLHF
TRBV5-1	-	TRBJ1-1	TRBD1	TGCGCCAGCAGCTCACCGGGACAGGGGACTGAAGCTTTCTTT	CASSSPGQGTEAFF
TRBV28	-	TRBJ1-2	TRBD1	TGTGCCAGCAGAAGAGAGGGGGCTAACTTCTATGGCTACACCTTC	CASRREGANFYGYTF
TRBV6-5	-	TRBJ1-4	-	TGTGCCAGCAGTTACTCCCGCTCTAATGAAAAACTGTTTTTT	CASSYSRSNEKLFF
TRBV11-2	-	TRBJ2-3	TRBD1	TGTGCCAGCAGCCCTAGACAGGGGGCCATAGATACGCAGTATTTT	CASSPRQGAIDTQYF
TRBV5-6	many	TRBJ2-4	-	TGTGCCAGCAGCTTGGGACAGGACCCAAACATTCAGTACTTC	CASSLGQDPNIQYF
TRBV21-1	-	TRBJ2-7	-	TGTGCCAGCAGCGCGGGACAGGGGATTAGTTACGAGCAGTACTTC	CASSAGQGISYEQYF